The 32 T cell receptor beta chains presented below share a single source sample, sequenced in a study of PD-1 blockade in classical Hodgkin lymphoma. Generated by immunoSEQ multiplex PCR, the TCRdb table keeps only in-frame clones and is missing some. There are tens of thousands of clones in the sample; roughly nine tenths occur only once, and approximately 3% lies in the top ten. The time point is: cycle 4 day 1 (C4D1), after five to seven weeks of nivolumab. All trial patients relapsed after autologous stem cell transplantation. The sequencing used peripheral blood mononuclear cells (PBMCs), collected before the fourth cycle of nivolumab. These receptors originate from a human donor with classical Hodgkin lymphoma.

J is TRBJ2-3 and V is TRBV23-1, with 12 bases aligning to TRBD1. TRBV23-1 has ORF status, its function being uncertain. The ends lost 2 bases at V and 0 bases at J; junction bases unmatched: 12. The CDR3 is 20 amino acids. The CDR3 is CASSQTYRDRGHPSTDTQYF. The CDR3 DNA follows: TGCGCCAGCAGTCAAACATACCGGGACAGGGGGCATCCTAGCACAGATACGCAGTATTTT.

The chain employs TRBV18 and TRBJ2-7, with D tentatively TRBD2 (6 bases). The CDR3 consists of 13 residues. V lost 6 bases to trimming and J lost 0 bases, with 9 bases between them. Germline V gene lookup returns CDR1 KGHSH and CDR2 LQKENI. This chain's CDR3 is CASSPGSSYEQYF. DNA for the CDR3: TGTGCCAGCTCGCCCGGGAGCTCCTACGAGCAGTACTTC. The complete variable domain, with remaining parts taken from reference TRBV18 and TRBJ2-7, reads NAGVMQNPRHLVRRRGQEARLRCSPMKGHSHVYWYRQLPEEGLKFMVYLQKENIIDESGMPKERFSAEFPKEGPSILRIQQVVRGDSAAYFCASSPGSSYEQYFGPGTRLTVT.

This clone was seen only a few times. This rearrangement joins TRBV21-1 to TRBJ2-7; the table's D call, TRBD2, has no DNA check behind it. TRBV21-1 is given as a pseudogene. The CDR3 length is 16 residues. The CDR3 nucleotides are TGTGCCAGCAGCTCCCACGGGGGGCCGATGTCCTACGAGCAGTACTTC. As protein: CASSSHGGPMSYEQYF.

In DNA, the CDR3 is TGTGCCAGCAGCGAAACTAGCGGGGACGCCACAGATACGCAGTATTTT. Translating it yields CASSETSGDATDTQYF. The chain carries TRBV11-2 and TRBJ2-3; 10 positions agree with TRBD2. The length of the CDR3 is 16 residues. The J segment lost 2 bases and the V segment lost 5 bases, leaving 7 bases of the junction unmatched. Germline values: CDR1 SGHAT, CDR2 FQNNGV.

This clone was observed a single time. The V call is TRBV5-1, the J call TRBJ2-1; D perhaps matches TRBD1 (5 bases). This CDR3 region has 13 residues. Germline CDR1 reads SGHRS; CDR2 reads YFSETQ. Trimming cost V 4 bases and J 7 bases, with 12 bases left between them. CDR3 in DNA: TGCGCCAGCAGCAGGGGAATTGGGAATGAGCAGTTCTTC. It yields the protein CASSRGIGNEQFF.

The rearrangement links TRBV10-3 to TRBJ2-7; D remains ambiguous. This CDR3 spans 15 amino acids. The V gene lost 0 bases and the J gene lost 10 bases, with 19 bases spanning the gap. Germline V gene sequence: CDR1 ENHRY, CDR2 SYGVKD. CDR3 DNA: TGTGCCATCAGTGAGTCGATGGAGCCCGCGGTGGCCCAGTACTTC. Its translation is CAISESMEPAVAQYF.

The chain combines TRBV6-5 with TRBJ2-7; 8 bases agree with TRBD1. This CDR3 contains 12 residues. Germline CDR1 is MNHEY and CDR2 is SVGAGI. V trimming: 7 bases; J trimming: 6 bases; junction bases outside the gene matches: 5. The CDR3 reads CASTRTGFEQYF. The CDR3 region has the DNA TGTGCCAGCACCCGGACAGGGTTCGAGCAGTACTTC.

The chain joins TRBV6-5 to TRBJ1-5; no firm D call. Germline CDR1 MNHEY, CDR2 SVGAGI. The V gene lost 0 bases and the J gene lost 1 base, with 4 bases spanning the gap. This CDR3 has 14 amino acids. Here the CDR3 DNA reads TGTGCCAGCAGTTACTCGCGAAGCAATCAGCCCCAGCATTTT. Its translation: CASSYSRSNQPQHF.

V and J are TRBV5-1 and TRBJ1-2, with D perhaps matching TRBD1 (6 bases). CDR3 length equals 16 residues. CDR1 SGHRS and CDR2 YFSETQ come from the germline V gene. Trimming took 4 bases from V and 7 from J, leaving 23 bases between them. CDR3 in DNA: TGCGCCAGCAGCGATGGACAGTTAGTCTTCCGCCCTGGCTACACCTTC. Amino acid sequence: CASSDGQLVFRPGYTF.

The V and J genes are TRBV19 and TRBJ2-7; possibly TRBD1 for D (6 bases). The CDR3 covers 14 residues. In germline, CDR1 is LNHDA, CDR2 SQIVND (reference sequence). V lost 0 bases and J lost 4, with 10 bases in between. The CDR3 DNA sequence: TGTGCCAGTAGTATAGAAGGGGACAAATACGAGCAGTACTTC. It codes for CASSIEGDKYEQYF.

The chain uses TRBV18 and TRBJ1-5; D is uncertain. This CDR3 has 15 residues. V lost 5 bases to trimming and J lost 0 bases, with 11 bases between them. Germline CDR1 and CDR2: KGHSH and LQKENI. The DNA for the CDR3 is TGTGCCAGCTCATCCCGGGAGCATAGCAATCAGCCCCAGCATTTT. Its translation: CASSSREHSNQPQHF.

The chain carries TRBV5-1 and TRBJ1-3, with 7 bases identical to TRBD1. Germline CDR1 and CDR2: SGHRS and YFSETQ. This CDR3 has 15 amino acids. V gave up 4 bases and J gave up 0 bases; unmatched junction bases: 4. The CDR3 nucleotides are TGCGCCAGCAGCATGGACAGGAACTCTGGAAACACCATATATTTT. Translating it yields CASSMDRNSGNTIYF.

The V call is TRBV6-5, the J call TRBJ2-2, with D uncertain. The CDR3 is made up of 11 amino acids. The germline V and J ends were trimmed by 7 bases and 8 bases, with 8 bases remaining between them. Germline-derived CDR1 and CDR2 are MNHEY and SVGAGI. CDR3 amino acids: CASTNRGELFF. The CDR3 nucleotides are TGTGCCAGCACCAACCGAGGGGAGCTGTTTTTT.

This sequence joins TRBV5-1 and TRBJ2-5; 8 nucleotides agree with TRBD1. The DNA end is a closer match to TRBJ2-7, so the J assignment may be wrong. The germline V gene encodes CDR1 SGHRS and CDR2 YFSETQ. CDR3 length: 15 amino acids. The CDR3 sequence is CASSYDGQGAYEQYF. The DNA for the CDR3 is TGCGCCAGCAGCTACGACGGACAGGGCGCCTACGAGCAGTACTTC.

This chain links TRBV7-9 with TRBJ2-3; D unresolved. V lost 1 base and J 4 bases, leaving 3 bases between the germline ends. The CDR3 spans 12 residues. Germline loops: CDR1 SEHNR, CDR2 FQNEAQ (reference sequence). This chain's CDR3 is CASSLVPDTQYF. The CDR3 nucleotides are TGTGCCAGCAGCTTAGTACCAGATACGCAGTATTTT.

The chain carries TRBV29-1 and TRBJ1-1; TRBD1 aligns across 7 bases. Germline CDR1 SQVTM, CDR2 ANQGSEA. Trimming removed 6 bases from V and 8 bases from J; junction bases left unmatched: 6. This CDR3 is built from 11 residues. For the CDR3, the DNA is TGCAGCGTGGAGGGGACAGCAGAAGCTTTCTTT. It codes for CSVEGTAEAFF. The full variable domain, in which reference TRBV29-1 and TRBJ1-1 provide the parts outside the CDR3, is SAVISQKPSRDICQRGTSLTIQCQVDSQVTMMFWYRQQPGQSLTLIATANQGSEATYESGFVIDKFPISRPNLTFSTLTVSNMSPEDSSIYLCSVEGTAEAFFGQGTRLTVV.

The V and J genes are TRBV27 and TRBJ2-7; D may be TRBD2 (6 bases). From germline, CDR1 is MNHEY and CDR2 SMNVEV (reference sequence). The length of the CDR3 is 14 residues. The V end was cut by 3 bases, the J end by 7 bases, with 16 bases between. The CDR3 coding sequence is TGTGCCAGCAGTTTGGGGGGATCCCTTCGAGAGCAGTACTTC. As protein: CASSLGGSLREQYF.

The chain links TRBV5-4 to TRBJ1-6, with D unclear. The CDR3 length is 16 residues. CDR1 SGHNT and CDR2 YYREEE come from the germline V gene (reference sequence). V gave up 0 bases and J gave up 3 bases, with 10 bases separating them. CDR3 sequence reads: CASSLGAGFYNSPLHF. In nucleotides, the CDR3 is TGTGCCAGCAGCTTGGGTGCCGGCTTCTATAATTCACCCCTCCACTTT.

The J gene is TRBJ2-2, the V gene TRBV30; 12 bases line up with TRBD2. This CDR3 contains 16 residues. Trimming took 0 bases from V and 5 from J; bases not matched to a gene: 4. Germline CDR1 and CDR2: GTSNPN and SVGIG (reference sequence). The CDR3 region is CAWSVLAGGITGELFF. CDR3 DNA sequence: TGTGCCTGGAGTGTACTAGCGGGGGGTATAACCGGGGAGCTGTTTTTT.

This clone was picked up one time. V usage is TRBV6-5 and J usage is TRBJ2-7; D uncertain. Germline V gene lookup returns CDR1 MNHEY and CDR2 SVGAGI. V lost 7 bases, J lost 3 bases, and 10 bases lay in between. The CDR3 covers 12 residues. CDR3 protein: CASTNALYEQYF. The CDR3 coding sequence is TGTGCCAGCACCAACGCGCTCTACGAGCAGTACTTC.

This clone was recorded only once. The chain carries TRBV30 and TRBJ1-6; 7 positions match TRBD1. After removal of 2 bases from V and 1 base from J, the junction contained 11 bases not matched to a gene. Germline CDR1 GTSNPN, CDR2 SVGIG (reference sequence). The CDR3 length is 18 residues. This CDR3 reads CAWSTGVISRSYNSPLHF. The CDR3, as DNA: TGTGCCTGGAGTACAGGGGTAATTTCTAGATCCTATAATTCACCCCTCCACTTT. Full variable domain (remainder filled in from reference TRBV30 and TRBJ1-6): SQTIHQWPATLVQPVGSPLSLECTVEGTSNPNLYWYRQAAGRGLQLLFYSVGIGQISSEVPQNLSASRPQDRQFILSSKKLLLSDSGFYLCAWSTGVISRSYNSPLHFGNGTRLTVT.

The chain joins TRBV18 to TRBJ2-6; D might be TRBD1 (5 bases). Per the germline V gene, CDR1 is KGHSH and CDR2 is LQKENI. The CDR3 is 19 residues long. Trimming shortened V by 0 bases and J by 0 bases, and 15 bases separated the two germline ends. The DNA for the CDR3 is TGTGCCAGCTCACCACCTGATCTGGGGCCTTTCTCTGGGGCCAACGTCCTGACTTTC. This encodes CASSPPDLGPFSGANVLTF.

The V gene is TRBV5-1, the J gene TRBJ2-7; possible D gene TRBD1, 5 bases. Germline lookup yields CDR1 SGHRS and CDR2 YFSETQ. Trimming cost V 0 bases and J 4 bases, with 8 bases left between them. The CDR3 loop spans 13 amino acids. The CDR3 DNA sequence: TGCGCCAGCAGCTTGGTAAGGGGATACGAGCAGTACTTC. It translates to CASSLVRGYEQYF.

V gene TRBV2 combines with J gene TRBJ1-2; D is possibly TRBD1 (6 bases). The CDR3 covers 16 residues. CDR1 SNHLY and CDR2 FYNNEI come from the germline V gene. V lost 7 bases and J lost 1, with 19 bases in between. The CDR3 coding sequence is TGTGCCAGCATGGGGGGCGCAGGGGTCGATAACTATGGCTACACCTTC. Its translation is CASMGGAGVDNYGYTF.

The V gene is TRBV7-9, the J gene TRBJ2-7; the match to TRBD2 covers 15 bases. CDR3 length equals 17 residues. Germline lookup yields CDR1 SEHNR and CDR2 FQNEAQ (reference sequence). V dropped 5 bases and J dropped 1; count of bases not matched to a gene: 6. The CDR3 DNA follows: TGTGCCAGCAGCCCCCGGACTAGCGGGGGGGAGTCCTACGAGCAGTACTTC. It specifies CASSPRTSGGESYEQYF.

This sequence joins TRBV19 and TRBJ2-1; D is uncertain. The CDR3 covers 16 residues. V was cut by 6 bases and J by 0 bases, with 15 bases left in between. The germline V gene has CDR1 LNHDA and CDR2 SQIVND (reference sequence). CDR3 bases: TGTGCCAGTAGCGAGAGGACGGTGAGCTCCTACAATGAGCAGTTCTTC. It is translated as CASSERTVSSYNEQFF.

The V gene is TRBV18, the J gene TRBJ1-4; tentative D call: TRBD1 (5 bases). The ends were cut back, 4 bases at V and 5 bases at J, with 14 bases in the middle. CDR3 length: 15 amino acids. CDR1 and CDR2 (germline): KGHSH, LQKENI. The CDR3 reads CASSRDQGGNEKLFF. CDR3 bases: TGTGCCAGCTCACGCGATCAGGGCGGGAATGAAAAACTGTTTTTT.

V is TRBV5-8 and J is TRBJ1-6; no definite D call. The V end was cut by 2 bases, the J end by 0 bases, with 9 bases between. CDR1 and CDR2 from the germline V gene are SGHTS and YDEGEE. The CDR3 runs 16 residues. CDR3 nucleotides: TGTGCCAGCAGCTTCGGGGTTAGCTCCTATAATTCACCCCTCCACTTT. Its protein product is CASSFGVSSYNSPLHF.

The chain links TRBV19 to TRBJ2-7; TRBD2 matches 10 bases. Germline values: CDR1 LNHDA, CDR2 SQIVND (reference sequence). Trimming took 10 bases from V and 5 from J; bases not matched to a gene: 8. There are 13 residues in the CDR3. The CDR3 DNA follows: TGTGCCACCAAAGCGGGGGGGTACCACGAGCAGTACTTC. Translating gives CATKAGGYHEQYF.

The chain couples TRBV6-1 to TRBJ1-6; D gene uncertain. Germline V gene data show CDR1 as MNHNS and CDR2 as SASEGT. Between the trimmed V and J ends, which lost 6 bases and 6 bases, there was a span of 15 bases. The CDR3 totals 15 residues. The CDR3 here is CASRTPGRTNSPLHF. The DNA for the CDR3 is TGTGCCAGCAGGACCCCCGGACGGACTAATTCACCCCTCCACTTT.

The gene calls are TRBV6-5 and TRBJ2-3, with TRBD1 matching 7 bases. Per germline, CDR1 MNHEY and CDR2 SVGAGI. The CDR3 extends over 14 amino acids. The trim removed 6 bases at V and 4 bases at J, leaving 7 bases unmatched. CDR3 sequence (DNA): TGTGCCAGCAGGCAGGGACAGCTCGCAGATACGCAGTATTTT. It specifies CASRQGQLADTQYF.

The rearrangement joins TRBV7-3 to TRBJ2-3, with D hard to call. The CDR3 length is 12 residues. Trimming removed 4 bases from V and 5 bases from J, with 7 bases in between. CDR1 and CDR2 (germline): SGHTA, FQGTGA. CDR3: CASSSVGDTQYF. The CDR3, as DNA: TGTGCCAGCAGCTCAGTAGGAGATACGCAGTATTTT.